This T cell receptor (beta chain) was captured in a study of T cell responses to AZD1222 COVID-19 vaccine. General study findings and limits: There were mostly white British donors and more females than males, and clonal diversity was possibly underestimated.

Regarding this clone: The target antigen is unknown.

Produced via immunoSEQ multiplex PCR; TCRdb's table is partial and in-frame only. The sample holds approximately 120,000 clones, roughly 88% seen once. CDR3 length equals 15 residues. The germline V gene encodes CDR1 SGHDT and CDR2 YYEEEE. V lost 1 base and J 4 bases, leaving 12 bases between the germline ends. V gene TRBV5-6 combines with J gene TRBJ2-1; possible D gene TRBD1, 6 bases. The sample was peripheral blood, taken 28 days after the second AZD1222 dose. The TCR was taken from an adult who received the AZD1222 COVID-19 vaccine. The CDR3 loop is CASSLKGHPYNEQFF. In DNA form, the CDR3 reads TGTGCCAGCAGCTTGAAGGGACATCCATACAATGAGCAGTTCTTC.